Following are 27 T cell receptor beta chains from one sample sequenced in a study of blood T cell repertoires in COVID-19. TCRdb's copy holds only in-frame clones and misses some; the assay was immunoSEQ multiplex PCR. Of about 380,000 clones in the sample, about 90% are singletons; the top ten hold about 1.5%. The sequencing input was PBMCs or T cells enriched from blood (not recorded which). The receptors originated from a man aged 25-45 years who had recovered from COVID-19.

V gene TRBV12-3 or TRBV12-4 combines with J gene TRBJ1-1; tentatively, D is TRBD1 (6 bases). Between the trimmed V and J ends, which lost 6 bases and 10 bases, there was a span of 12 bases. This CDR3 is 11 amino acids long. CDR3 DNA: TGTGCCAGCAGCTACGGGACAATAGCTTTCTTT. Translation gives CASSYGTIAFF.

The V and J genes are TRBV11-2 and TRBJ1-2; D possibly corresponds to TRBD1 (6 bases). Germline lookup yields CDR1 SGHAT and CDR2 FQNNGV. CDR3 length: 15 amino acids. Trimming took 1 base from V and 2 from J, leaving 11 bases between them. The CDR3 DNA reads as TGTGCCAGCAGCTTAGGTACAGGGAACAACTATGGCTACACCTTC. Amino acid sequence: CASSLGTGNNYGYTF. The full variable domain, with the rest looked up from reference TRBV11-2 and TRBJ1-2, is EAGVAQSPRYKIIEKRQSVAFWCNPISGHATLYWYQQILGQGPKLLIQFQNNGVVDDSQLPKDRFSAERLKGVDSTLKIQPAKLEDSAVYLCASSLGTGNNYGYTFGSGTRLTVV.

The rearrangement links TRBV5-1 to TRBJ2-2; tentatively, D is TRBD2 (5 bases). Germline values: CDR1 SGHRS, CDR2 YFSETQ. Between the trimmed V and J ends, which lost 4 bases and 5 bases, there was a span of 12 bases. This CDR3 comprises 14 residues. The DNA for the CDR3 is TGCGCCAGCAGCCCTGGAGGCTCTACCGGGGAGCTGTTTTTT. Amino acids: CASSPGGSTGELFF.

This rearrangement joins TRBV7-2 to TRBJ2-3; TRBD2 agrees at 7 bases. Germline assignment: CDR1 SGHTA and CDR2 FQGNSA. V lost 2 bases and J lost 4; bases outside the gene matches: 12. CDR3 length equals 17 residues. CDR3 bases: TGTGCCAGCAGCTTACCCCGGGGGGAAGGGAGCCCAGATACGCAGTATTTT. Its protein is CASSLPRGEGSPDTQYF.

Notes on this clone: One end of the junction does not line up with germline, which may come from a read error. The chain uses TRBV5-6 and TRBJ1-5; possibly TRBD1 for D (6 bases). The CDR3 extends over 15 amino acids. CDR1 and CDR2 from the germline V gene are SGHDT and YYEEEE. The CDR3 DNA is TGTGCCAGCACCTTGCAGGGGTCAGGGTTTCAGCCCCAGCATTTT. Protein sequence: CASTLQGSGFQPQHF.

J is TRBJ1-5 and V is TRBV27, with 7 bases lining up with TRBD1. V shed 3 bases, J shed 4 bases, and the junction held 6 bases outside the gene matches. Germline loops: CDR1 MNHEY, CDR2 SMNVEV (reference sequence). The CDR3 is 15 residues long. The CDR3 region is CASSLEGGWNQPQHF. In nucleotides, the CDR3 is TGTGCCAGCAGTTTGGAAGGGGGCTGGAATCAGCCCCAGCATTTT.

The chain recombines TRBV9 with TRBJ2-5; possible D gene TRBD2, 5 bases. CDR3 length: 14 residues. V was pared by 0 bases and J by 5 bases, with 11 bases between. Per the germline V gene, CDR1 is SGDLS and CDR2 is YYNGEE. The CDR3 nucleotides read TGTGCCAGCAGCGTAGATACTAGGTGGGAGACCCAGTACTTC. Protein product: CASSVDTRWETQYF.

The chain carries TRBV5-4 and TRBJ1-4, with D hard to call. V was clipped by 0 bases and J by 5 bases, with 11 bases between them. CDR1 is SGHNT, CDR2 YYREEE, per germline (reference sequence). This CDR3 comprises 15 residues. The CDR3 DNA follows: TGTGCCAGCAGCTTGGCCGCGGGAAGAAATGAAAAACTGTTTTTT. Translating gives CASSLAAGRNEKLFF. Full variable domain (missing parts from reference TRBV5-4 and TRBJ1-4): ETGVTQSPTHLIKTRGQQVTLRCSSQSGHNTVSWYQQALGQGPQFIFQYYREEENGRGNFPPRFSGLQFPNYSSELNVNALELDDSALYLCASSLAAGRNEKLFFGSGTQLSVL.

This chain joins TRBV4-1 and TRBJ1-1; no clear D gene. The CDR3 loop spans 13 amino acids. Looked up from germline, CDR1 is MGHRA and CDR2 is YSYEKL. Between the trimmed V and J ends, which lost 1 base and 6 bases, there was a span of 9 bases. CDR3 nucleotide sequence: TGCGCCAGCAGCCAAGTCCCGATAGCTGAAGCTTTCTTT. Protein product: CASSQVPIAEAFF.

This sequence joins TRBV6-1 and TRBJ1-2; tentative D call: TRBD1 (5 bases). The V end lost 2 bases, the J end lost 4 bases, and 14 bases lay between the germline ends. Germline V CDR1 and CDR2: MNHNS, SASEGT. CDR3 length: 15 residues. The CDR3 sequence is CASSETGGGGYGYTF. The CDR3, as DNA: TGTGCCAGCAGTGAAACGGGGGGAGGCGGCTATGGCTACACCTTC.

V and J are TRBV5-1 and TRBJ1-5; D unresolved. Germline V gene sequence: CDR1 SGHRS, CDR2 YFSETQ. The CDR3 is 14 amino acids. V was trimmed by 4 bases and J by 5 bases, leaving 13 bases between them. The CDR3 bases are TGCGCCAGCAGCCTCGCAGGAGGTTATCAGCCCCAGCATTTT. Its protein is CASSLAGGYQPQHF.

This clone was recorded only once. This chain links TRBV30 with TRBJ1-2; 8 bases agree with TRBD1. V shed 2 bases and J 7 bases; nucleotides not matched to a gene: 6. The CDR3 runs 13 residues. Germline V lookup: CDR1 GTSNPN, CDR2 SVGIG (reference sequence). CDR3 nucleotides: TGTGCCTGGAGTCTCCAGGGGGCAGGTGGCTACACCTTC. Its protein product is CAWSLQGAGGYTF.

This chain uses TRBV30 with TRBJ1-1, with TRBD1 identical over 8 bases. The CDR3 runs 16 residues. Germline V gene data show CDR1 as GTSNPN and CDR2 as SVGIG (reference sequence). J lost 1 base, V lost 0 bases, and 7 bases had no gene match. For the CDR3, the DNA is TGTGCCTGGAGTGTTGGGGACAGGCTACAGAACACTGAAGCTTTCTTT. This sequence encodes CAWSVGDRLQNTEAFF.

The V call is TRBV19, the J call TRBJ2-6; D uncertain. Germline V gene sequence: CDR1 LNHDA, CDR2 SQIVND (reference sequence). V was cut by 3 bases and J by 0 bases, with 9 bases left in between. The CDR3 is 16 amino acids. The DNA for the CDR3 is TGTGCCAGTAGTATTCCTAGGAGCTCTGGGGCCAACGTCCTGACTTTC. Encoded protein: CASSIPRSSGANVLTF.

CDR3: CAGSNEQFF. Written as DNA, the CDR3 is TGTGCCGGCTCAAATGAGCAGTTCTTC. This chain links TRBV2 with TRBJ2-1; no firm D call. This CDR3 is built from 9 residues. Per germline, CDR1 SNHLY and CDR2 FYNNEI. With 11 bases removed from V and 7 bases from J, the gap between germline ends came to 6 bases.

V is TRBV18 and J is TRBJ1-1; 11 bases are a match to TRBD1. Germline lookup yields CDR1 KGHSH and CDR2 LQKENI. CDR3 length: 13 amino acids. With 6 bases clipped from V and 10 bases from J, the junction kept 7 bases outside the gene matches. The CDR3 DNA reads as TGTGCCAGCTCCCCGGACAGGGGGCGGGGAGCTTTCTTT. Translated, it gives CASSPDRGRGAFF.

The genes are TRBV7-9 and TRBJ2-1, with D unresolved. Trimming took off 1 base at V and 0 bases at J, with 4 bases between the two ends. The CDR3 contains 14 residues. CDR1 is SEHNR, CDR2 FQNEAQ, per germline (reference sequence). The CDR3 DNA sequence: TGTGCCAGCAGCTTAGTAGCCTCCTACAATGAGCAGTTCTTC. Translating gives CASSLVASYNEQFF.

In this sample, this clone turned up a few times. The chain has TRBV5-1 and TRBJ2-1, with 8 bases lining up with TRBD1. Trimming removed 4 bases from V and 7 bases from J; junction bases left unmatched: 13. There are 16 residues in the CDR3. In germline, CDR1 is SGHRS, CDR2 YFSETQ. The CDR3 protein is CASSTRTGMGTNEQFF. The CDR3 DNA reads as TGCGCCAGCAGCACGAGGACAGGGATGGGTACGAATGAGCAGTTCTTC.

J is TRBJ2-1 and V is TRBV9, with TRBD2 identical over 9 bases. CDR1 and CDR2 from the germline V gene are SGDLS and YYNGEE. CDR3 length: 15 amino acids. V was clipped by 3 bases and J by 6 bases; unmatched bases: 7. The CDR3: CASSGGRGGSNEQFF. The CDR3 coding sequence is TGTGCCAGCAGCGGCGGGCGGGGGGGATCCAATGAGCAGTTCTTC. The whole variable domain, filled in from reference TRBV9 and TRBJ2-1, reads DSGVTQTPKHLITATGQRVTLRCSPRSGDLSVYWYQQSLDQGLQFLIQYYNGEERAKGNILERFSAQQFPDLHSELNLSSLELGDSALYFCASSGGRGGSNEQFFGPGTRLTVL.

This rearrangement joins TRBV6-5 to TRBJ2-3; D possibly corresponds to TRBD1 (6 bases). This CDR3 comprises 14 residues. The germline gives CDR1 MNHEY, CDR2 SVGAGI. Between the trimmed V and J ends, which lost 6 bases and 4 bases, there was a span of 14 bases. The CDR3 DNA reads TGTGCCAGCAGCCGGGACAAGGGAGCAGATACGCAGTATTTT. Its translation is CASSRDKGADTQYF.

The count of this clone is one. The chain employs TRBV18 and TRBJ1-1; 7 nucleotides agree with TRBD1. This CDR3 spans 15 amino acids. The trim removed 3 bases at V and 8 bases at J, leaving 12 bases unmatched. Germline loops: CDR1 KGHSH, CDR2 LQKENI. This chain's CDR3 is CASSPSGGTVTEAFF. CDR3 DNA sequence: TGTGCCAGCTCACCCTCAGGGGGGACGGTAACCGAAGCTTTCTTT. Full variable domain (missing parts from reference TRBV18 and TRBJ1-1): NAGVMQNPRHLVRRRGQEARLRCSPMKGHSHVYWYRQLPEEGLKFMVYLQKENIIDESGMPKERFSAEFPKEGPSILRIQQVVRGDSAAYFCASSPSGGTVTEAFFGQGTRLTVV.

This clone was picked up one time. The gene calls are TRBV7-9 and TRBJ2-2; 12 bases line up with TRBD2. Germline V gives CDR1 SEHNR, CDR2 FQNEAQ (reference sequence). The CDR3 has 15 residues. V lost 5 bases, J lost 5 bases, and 3 bases stayed unmatched. The DNA for the CDR3 is TGTGCCAGCAGCAGGACTAGCGGGGAAACCGGGGAGCTGTTTTTT. Translated, it gives CASSRTSGETGELFF.

The gene calls are TRBV12-3 or TRBV12-4 and TRBJ2-5, with D possibly being TRBD1 (5 bases). The CDR3 is 12 residues long. V lost 5 bases and J lost 4, with 8 bases in between. CDR3 coding DNA: TGTGCCAGCAGTGGTGACAGAGAGACCCAGTACTTC. This codes for CASSGDRETQYF.

V is TRBV3-1 (or the pseudogene TRBV3-2) and J is TRBJ1-5; D is unresolved. The V end was cut by 1 base, the J end by 9 bases, with 16 bases between. In germline, CDR1 is LGHDT, CDR2 YNNKEL (reference sequence). The CDR3 spans 15 residues. For the CDR3, the DNA is TGTGCCAGCAGCCAAGGGGCAGCTAAATCACCGCCCCAGCATTTT. This translates into CASSQGAAKSPPQHF.

This chain joins TRBV3-1 (or the pseudogene TRBV3-2) and TRBJ2-4, with 7 bases lining up with TRBD1. V dropped 6 bases and J dropped 0; count of bases not matched to a gene: 5. The CDR3 is 15 amino acids. CDR1 and CDR2 from the germline V gene are LGHDT and YNNKEL (reference sequence). This chain's CDR3 is CASSFRQGAKNIQYF. In nucleotides, the CDR3 is TGTGCCAGCAGTTTCCGACAGGGAGCCAAAAACATTCAGTACTTC.

The rearrangement uses TRBV10-3 and TRBJ1-3, with 7 bases lining up with TRBD1. CDR3 size: 13 residues. Germline V gives CDR1 ENHRY, CDR2 SYGVKD. V dropped 6 bases and J dropped 8; count of bases not matched to a gene: 7. CDR3 DNA: TGTGCCATCAGCTTCGACAGGGTAGACACCATATATTTT. Translation: CAISFDRVDTIYF.

This chain connects TRBV18 to TRBJ1-6; 9 nucleotides align to TRBD1. Germline loops: CDR1 KGHSH, CDR2 LQKENI. The V segment lost 3 bases and the J segment 10 bases; nucleotides outside the gene matches: 1. The CDR3 spans 13 residues. CDR3 amino acids: CASSPDRGSPLHF. The DNA of the CDR3 is TGTGCCAGCTCACCGGACAGGGGATCACCCCTCCACTTT.